This entry concerns a single T cell receptor beta chain. Its antigen is undetermined. The source of the sample is a study of radiotherapy plus CTLA-4 blockade in lung cancer. Study outcomes and limitations: Tumor-derived TCR clones expanded in blood after radiotherapy plus ipilimumab.

This table comes from immunoSEQ multiplex PCR, and its TCRdb copy is limited to in-frame clones, with some not included. This sample has 70,000 to 90,000 clones; about 84% occur once, and the top ten carry approximately 0.8%. Participants had chemo-refractory metastatic non-small-cell lung cancer and were treated with focal radiation plus ipilimumab CTLA-4 blockade. With 5 bases clipped from V and 9 bases from J, the junction kept 8 bases outside the gene matches. The germline V gene has CDR1 LNHNV and CDR2 YYDKDF (reference sequence). This CDR3 region has 14 residues. The sequence was obtained from a human donor with non-small cell lung cancer who had stable disease on radiotherapy plus ipilimumab. The chain employs TRBV15 and TRBJ2-1; 9 nucleotides agree with TRBD2. The specimen was peripheral blood, collected from a patient treated with radiotherapy plus ipilimumab. CDR3 sequence (DNA): TGTGCCACCAGCTCCTCGGCGGGGGGGTCTGAGCAGTTCTTC. It is translated as CATSSSAGGSEQFF.